This T cell receptor (beta chain) derives from a study of blood T cell repertoires in COVID-19. Germline CDR1 LGHNA, CDR2 YSLEER. V gave up 2 bases and J gave up 1 base; unmatched junction bases: 3. The CDR3 extends over 15 amino acids. Sequencing was performed with immunoSEQ multiplex PCR; in TCRdb, only in-frame clones are kept and a portion is missing. The sample lists 130,000 or so clones, approximately 86% occurring once. Sequencing input: peripheral blood. The receptor was isolated from an older woman with acute or convalescent COVID-19. This chain links TRBV4-3 with TRBJ2-7, with TRBD2 matching 9 bases. Here the CDR3 DNA reads TGCGCCAGCAGCCAATCTAGCGGGGCGTCCTACGAGCAGTACTTC. Amino acids: CASSQSSGASYEQYF.